A single sample gave rise to the 9 T cell receptor beta chains below, sequenced in a study of blood T cell repertoires in COVID-19. Assay used: immunoSEQ multiplex PCR; TCRdb lists only in-frame clones, some missing. This sample carries roughly 400,000 clones, nearly 90% of them seen once, and the ten largest clones take roughly 1.4%. Sequencing was done on a sample of PBMCs or T cells enriched from blood (not recorded which). The receptors derive from a woman aged 18-29 years who had been exposed to COVID-19.

This chain links TRBV28 with TRBJ1-2, with 8 bases matching TRBD1. After removal of 8 bases from V and 9 bases from J, the junction contained 8 bases not matched to a gene. The CDR3 extends over 12 amino acids. Germline CDR1 and CDR2: MDHEN and SYDVKM. In nucleotides, the CDR3 is TGTGCCAGCCTAGGACAGGGTTCACGCTACACCTTC. Amino acid sequence: CASLGQGSRYTF.

CDR3: CASSIVEADTQYF. The DNA for the CDR3 is TGTGCCAGTAGTATTGTGGAGGCAGATACGCAGTATTTT. V is TRBV19 and J is TRBJ2-3; TRBD2 might be the D (5 bases). This CDR3 region has 13 residues. V was trimmed by 3 bases and J by 4 bases, leaving 8 bases between them. The germline CDR1 and CDR2 sequences are LNHDA and SQIVND (reference sequence).

V and J are TRBV3-1 (or the pseudogene TRBV3-2) and TRBJ2-7, with 7 positions matching TRBD1. V trimming: 3 bases; J trimming: 6 bases; junction bases outside the gene matches: 8. CDR1 LGHDT and CDR2 YNNKEL come from the germline V gene (reference sequence). This CDR3 comprises 14 residues. The CDR3 nucleotides are TGTGCCAGCAGCCAGGGTACAGGGGCCGGCGAGCAGTACTTC. Protein sequence: CASSQGTGAGEQYF.

The CDR3 is CASSEGALTSYEQYF. DNA for the CDR3: TGTGCCAGCAGTGAGGGGGCCCTGACCTCCTACGAGCAGTACTTC. This chain uses TRBV2 with TRBJ2-7; tentatively, D is TRBD1 (6 bases). With 3 bases removed from V and 0 bases from J, the gap between germline ends came to 12 bases. The CDR3 spans 15 residues. Per germline, CDR1 SNHLY and CDR2 FYNNEI.

J is TRBJ1-4 and V is TRBV7-2; 10 bases are a match to TRBD1. Trimming cost V 5 bases and J 7 bases; bases outside gene matches: 7. This CDR3 comprises 15 residues. The germline gives CDR1 SGHTA, CDR2 FQGNSA. In DNA form, the CDR3 reads TGTGCCAGCAGCCCTCGGGACAGGGGCTTTGAAAAACTGTTTTTT. Its protein is CASSPRDRGFEKLFF. Variable domain in full (rest from reference TRBV7-2 and TRBJ1-4): GAGVSQSPSNKVTEKGKDVELRCDPISGHTALYWYRQSLGQGLEFLIYFQGNSAPDKSGLPSDRFSAERTGGSVSTLTIQRTQQEDSAVYLCASSPRDRGFEKLFFGSGTQLSVL.

V and J are TRBV28 and TRBJ2-1, with 11 positions matching TRBD2. J lost 9 bases, V lost 3 bases, and 4 bases had no gene match. The CDR3 loop spans 14 amino acids. Germline V CDR1 and CDR2: MDHEN, SYDVKM. The CDR3 protein is CASSLTSGTSEQFF. The CDR3 DNA is TGTGCCAGCAGTTTGACTAGCGGGACGAGTGAGCAGTTCTTC.

This chain links TRBV9 with TRBJ2-1; 11 bases line up with TRBD2. This CDR3 region has 15 residues. Unmatched junction bases numbered 2, after V lost 2 bases and J lost 4 bases. Per the germline V gene, CDR1 is SGDLS and CDR2 is YYNGEE. The DNA for the CDR3 is TGTGCCAGCAGCGTGGGACTAGCGGAATACAATGAGCAGTTCTTC. Amino acid sequence: CASSVGLAEYNEQFF.

To note about this clone: Other DNA sequences of this sample code for an identical CDR3. This rearrangement joins TRBV5-4 to TRBJ2-1, with TRBD1 identical over 11 bases. V shed 3 bases and J 3 bases; nucleotides not matched to a gene: 2. The germline V gene encodes CDR1 SGHNT and CDR2 YYREEE (reference sequence). The CDR3 is 15 residues long. The CDR3 DNA reads TGTGCCAGCAGCTCCGGGACAGGGGGCTACAATGAGCAGTTCTTC. Its translation: CASSSGTGGYNEQFF.

The J gene is TRBJ2-1, the V gene TRBV28; 9 nucleotides match TRBD1. The ends lost 7 bases at V and 6 bases at J; junction bases unmatched: 4. This CDR3 region has 13 residues. Germline CDR1 is MDHEN and CDR2 is SYDVKM. This CDR3 reads CASMGQGANEQFF. The DNA for the CDR3 is TGTGCCAGCATGGGACAGGGAGCCAATGAGCAGTTCTTC.